The 32 T cell receptor beta chains reported below all come from one sample, sequenced in a study of shared clonotypes between healthy human individuals. Sequenced by immunoSEQ multiplex PCR; TCRdb stores in-frame clones only, minus some. The sample shows around 700,000 clones, around 78% of them seen only once. The sample comprised memory CD4+ T cells sorted from blood. Described subset: CD45RA-negative fraction. These receptors were taken from a woman aged 25 to 39 in good health.

The chain recombines TRBV29-1 with TRBJ2-3, with 8 bases fitting TRBD2. The length of the CDR3 is 13 residues. Germline V gene lookup returns CDR1 SQVTM and CDR2 ANQGSEA. Germline trimming cut 6 bases from V and 5 bases from J; bases unmatched to any gene: 7. The CDR3 region has the DNA TGCAGCGTGAAAGCGGGAGCCGGAGATACGCAGTATTTT. Residues: CSVKAGAGDTQYF.

J is TRBJ2-3 and V is TRBV5-4; 10 bases align to TRBD2. Per germline, CDR1 SGHNT and CDR2 YYREEE (reference sequence). This CDR3 comprises 15 residues. Unmatched junction bases numbered 6, after V lost 0 bases and J lost 8 bases. CDR3 amino acids: CASSLESSGGTTQYF. The DNA for the CDR3 is TGTGCCAGCAGCTTGGAGTCTAGCGGGGGAACTACGCAGTATTTT.

The chain has TRBV2 and TRBJ1-1, with unresolved D. With 1 base removed from V and 3 bases from J, the gap between germline ends came to 6 bases. Germline CDR1 SNHLY, CDR2 FYNNEI. The CDR3 contains 13 residues. This chain's CDR3 is CASSEVQDTEAFF. The CDR3 DNA is TGTGCCAGCAGTGAAGTGCAGGACACTGAAGCTTTCTTT.

The chain combines TRBV6-4 with TRBJ2-3; TRBD1 matches at 9 bases. V trimming: 3 bases; J trimming: 5 bases; junction bases outside the gene matches: 3. CDR3 length: 14 amino acids. Germline-derived CDR1 and CDR2 are MRHNA and SNTAGT. The CDR3 is CASSEQGAGDTQYF. As DNA, the CDR3 is TGTGCCAGCAGTGAACAGGGGGCGGGAGATACGCAGTATTTT.

The chain carries TRBV7-3 and TRBJ2-7, with TRBD1 identical over 8 bases. J was trimmed by 1 base and V by 5 bases; bases with no gene match: 7. Germline V lookup: CDR1 SGHTA, CDR2 FQGTGA. The CDR3 covers 15 residues. The CDR3 protein is CASSPTGASSYEQYF. The CDR3 DNA sequence: TGTGCCAGCAGCCCGACAGGGGCGAGTTCCTACGAGCAGTACTTC.

The chain has TRBV27 and TRBJ2-4, with a possible D match to TRBD1 (6 bases). The CDR3 contains 16 residues. Trimming left V 5 bases short and J 2 bases short, with 16 bases between. Germline V gene data show CDR1 as MNHEY and CDR2 as SMNVEV (reference sequence). The CDR3 reads CASSPGQGRTKNIQYF. Here the CDR3 DNA reads TGTGCCAGCAGTCCCGGCCAGGGGCGGACCAAAAACATTCAGTACTTC.

The V gene is TRBV6-1, the J gene TRBJ2-1, with TRBD2 identical over 14 bases. Germline values: CDR1 MNHNS, CDR2 SASEGT. The V gene end was trimmed by 2 bases and the J gene end by 9 bases; junction bases not matched to a gene: 6. This CDR3 spans 16 amino acids. CDR3 loop: CASSELPGLAGVEQFF. CDR3 sequence (DNA): TGTGCCAGCAGTGAACTACCGGGACTAGCGGGAGTTGAGCAGTTCTTC.

The chain uses TRBV7-9 and TRBJ1-2; unclear D gene. The germline V and J ends were trimmed by 5 bases and 14 bases, with 18 bases remaining between them. The CDR3 has 12 amino acids. CDR1 is SEHNR, CDR2 FQNEAQ, per germline (reference sequence). The CDR3 DNA reads TGTGCCAGCAGCCACGATGACCGCGGTGGGACCTTC. Protein sequence: CASSHDDRGGTF.

The V call is TRBV28, the J call TRBJ1-1; D not resolved. Trimming cost V 7 bases and J 0 bases, with 9 bases left between them. The germline V gene has CDR1 MDHEN and CDR2 SYDVKM. The CDR3 contains 13 residues. CDR3 in amino acids: CASTRSVNTEAFF. CDR3 nucleotides: TGTGCCAGCACCCGAAGCGTGAACACTGAAGCTTTCTTT.

This clone was observed many times. V usage is TRBV29-1 and J usage is TRBJ2-4; D remains unclear. Trimming pared 3 bases from V and 7 bases from J, leaving 10 bases between. The germline V gene has CDR1 SQVTM and CDR2 ANQGSEA. This CDR3 spans 12 amino acids. The CDR3 loop reads CSVERLGNIQYF. As DNA, the CDR3 is TGCAGCGTTGAGCGACTTGGGAACATTCAGTACTTC.

The genes are TRBV5-1 and TRBJ1-1, with D possibly matching TRBD1 (6 bases). Deletions cut 6 bases from V and 1 base from J, with 10 bases between. CDR3 length: 13 residues. Germline CDR1 and CDR2: SGHRS and YFSETQ. CDR3 DNA: TGCGCCAGCATGGGGACATCGAACACTGAAGCTTTCTTT. Protein sequence: CASMGTSNTEAFF.

The genes are TRBV18 and TRBJ2-7; D is unresolved. This CDR3 region has 13 residues. CDR1 and CDR2 (germline): KGHSH, LQKENI. V was shortened by 5 bases and J by 5 bases, with 13 bases between the two germline ends. This chain's CDR3 is CASSESRGHEQYF. For the CDR3, the DNA is TGTGCCAGCTCAGAGAGTCGAGGCCACGAGCAGTACTTC.

This sequence joins TRBV25-1 and TRBJ1-1; D uncertain. Trimming cost V 2 bases and J 1 base, with 5 bases left between them. From germline, CDR1 is MGHDK and CDR2 SYGVNS. This CDR3 is 13 amino acids long. CDR3 amino acids: CASSERTNTEAFF. DNA for the CDR3: TGTGCCAGCAGTGAACGAACGAACACTGAAGCTTTCTTT.

The chain is built from TRBV30 and TRBJ1-4; 10 bases align to TRBD1. This CDR3 spans 15 amino acids. J gave up 10 bases and V 2 bases, and 10 bases lay outside the gene matches. Germline V CDR1 and CDR2: GTSNPN, SVGIG (reference sequence). The CDR3 reads CAWSIPGQGQGKLFF. CDR3 coding DNA: TGTGCCTGGAGTATCCCGGGACAGGGGCAAGGAAAACTGTTTTTT.

The chain recombines TRBV29-1 with TRBJ2-3; D is unresolved. Germline CDR1 is SQVTM and CDR2 is ANQGSEA. The CDR3 sequence is 12 residues long. Trimming took 6 bases from V and 6 from J, leaving 13 bases between them. CDR3 loop: CSVRVGGDTQYF. The CDR3 DNA follows: TGCAGCGTCCGGGTGGGTGGGGATACGCAGTATTTT.

The rearrangement links TRBV19 to TRBJ2-3, with TRBD2 matching over 9 bases. This CDR3 has 14 amino acids. The germline gives CDR1 LNHDA, CDR2 SQIVND (reference sequence). Losses at the gene ends were 7 bases for V and 3 bases for J; bases not matched to a gene: 5. The CDR3 region has the DNA TGTGCCAGTACCCCGAGCGGGAGGACAGATACGCAGTATTTT. Protein: CASTPSGRTDTQYF.

This clone appeared a few times. The rearrangement joins TRBV7-8 to TRBJ1-2; D ambiguous. Per germline, CDR1 SGHVS and CDR2 FQNEAQ. This CDR3 is built from 13 residues. V lost 1 base and J 0 bases, leaving 3 bases between the germline ends. CDR3 nucleotides: TGTGCCAGCAGCTTAGACTCTAACTATGGCTACACCTTC. Its protein product is CASSLDSNYGYTF.

This chain joins TRBV15 and TRBJ2-6; perhaps TRBD1 as D (5 bases). The CDR3 contains 19 residues. In germline, CDR1 is LNHNV, CDR2 YYDKDF (reference sequence). Trimming took off 2 bases at V and 0 bases at J, with 17 bases between the two ends. CDR3 residues: CATSRNYPATGSGANVLTF. The CDR3 region has the DNA TGTGCCACCAGCAGAAACTACCCCGCAACAGGCTCTGGGGCCAACGTCCTGACTTTC.

The chain is built from TRBV2 and TRBJ2-7; unclear D gene. The V end lost 9 bases, the J end lost 2 bases, and 5 bases lay between the germline ends. CDR3 length: 10 residues. Germline CDR1 and CDR2: SNHLY and FYNNEI. CDR3 sequence (DNA): TGTGCCAGACGAGCCTACGAGCAGTACTTC. Translating it yields CARRAYEQYF.

This clone was counted a few times. The chain links TRBV7-8 to TRBJ2-2; no clear D gene. The V gene lost 1 base and the J gene lost 6 bases, with 6 bases spanning the gap. Looked up from germline, CDR1 is SGHVS and CDR2 is FQNEAQ. CDR3 length: 13 residues. The CDR3 coding sequence is TGTGCCAGCAGCTTAGATTCGGCCGGGGAGCTGTTTTTT. Translated: CASSLDSAGELFF. The whole variable domain, remainder taken from reference TRBV7-8 and TRBJ2-2, is GAGVSQSPRYKVAKRGQDVALRCDPISGHVSLFWYQQALGQGPEFLTYFQNEAQLDKSGLPSDRFFAERPEGSVSTLKIQRTQQEDSAVYLCASSLDSAGELFFGEGSRLTVL.

J is TRBJ2-7 and V is TRBV4-2; D not resolved. V lost 5 bases, J lost 2 bases, and 13 bases lay in between. The CDR3 sequence is 14 residues long. Looked up from germline, CDR1 is LGHNA and CDR2 is YNFKEQ. CDR3 region: CASSAYDRAYEQYF. In DNA form, the CDR3 reads TGTGCCAGCAGCGCCTACGACCGGGCCTACGAGCAGTACTTC.

The V call is TRBV28, the J call TRBJ1-2; tentative D call: TRBD1 (6 bases). Germline V CDR1 and CDR2: MDHEN, SYDVKM. This CDR3 contains 15 residues. The V end lost 7 bases, the J end lost 1 base, and 16 bases lay between the germline ends. The CDR3 DNA is TGTGCCAGCATCAGGGCAGGGGAGGGTAACTATGGCTACACCTTC. Protein product: CASIRAGEGNYGYTF.

The chain joins TRBV28 to TRBJ2-2; possible D gene TRBD2, 5 bases. The CDR3 covers 13 residues. From germline, CDR1 is MDHEN and CDR2 SYDVKM. V dropped 7 bases and J dropped 4 bases, with 10 bases sitting between them. The DNA of the CDR3 is TGTGCCAGCACCCACGGGGTCACCGGGGAGCTGTTTTTT. It is translated as CASTHGVTGELFF.

The V and J genes are TRBV19 and TRBJ2-6; D might be TRBD2 (7 bases). The CDR3 is 13 amino acids. V lost 9 bases to trimming and J lost 4 bases, with 10 bases between them. The V gene's germline CDR1 is LNHDA and CDR2 SQIVND (reference sequence). The CDR3 DNA reads TGTGCCAGCGGGGGGCTCGGGGCCAACGTCCTGACTTTC. This encodes CASGGLGANVLTF.

This clone has only one observation. This rearrangement joins TRBV11-3 to TRBJ2-5; a weak D match, TRBD1 (5 bases). The V end lost 1 base, the J end lost 9 bases, and 15 bases lay between the germline ends. The germline V gene has CDR1 SGHNT and CDR2 YENEEA. The CDR3 sequence is 14 residues long. Here the CDR3 reads CASSLASGSGAQYF. Here the CDR3 DNA reads TGTGCCAGCAGCTTAGCATCAGGGTCAGGAGCCCAGTACTTC.

The rearrangement links TRBV6-5 to TRBJ1-2, with a possible D match to TRBD1 (5 bases). V shed 2 bases and J shed 5 bases, with 6 bases lying between them. The CDR3 length is 12 residues. In germline, CDR1 is MNHEY, CDR2 SVGAGI. CDR3 amino acids: CASSYRGYGYTF. In DNA form, the CDR3 reads TGTGCCAGCAGTTACCGGGGGTATGGCTACACCTTC.

This clone was counted many times. One end of the junction varies from germline; a read error may be responsible. J is TRBJ1-1 and V is TRBV7-9, with 10 bases that match TRBD1. Germline assignment: CDR1 SEHNR and CDR2 FQNEAQ (reference sequence). This CDR3 spans 15 amino acids. The CDR3: CASSSFGQGVTSGVF. The CDR3 DNA reads as TGTGCCAGCAGCTCGTTTGGACAGGGGGTTACTTCAGGGGTCTTT. The variable domain in full, completed from reference TRBV7-9 and TRBJ1-1, reads DTGVSQNPRHKITKRGQNVTFRCDPISEHNRLYWYRQTLGQGPEFLTYFQNEAQLEKSRLLSDRFSAERPKGSFSTLEIQRTEQGDSAMYLCASSSFGQGVTSGVFGQGTRLTVV.

This clone has more than one count but fewer than ten. This rearrangement joins TRBV18 to TRBJ2-2; 12 bases align to TRBD2. Germline V gene sequence: CDR1 KGHSH, CDR2 LQKENI. Germline trimming cut 6 bases from V and 5 bases from J; bases unmatched to any gene: 13. The CDR3 loop spans 18 amino acids. The CDR3 loop reads CASSPETSGSLGTGELFF. The CDR3 DNA reads as TGTGCCAGCTCCCCGGAGACTAGCGGGAGTCTAGGGACCGGGGAGCTGTTTTTT.

The chain combines TRBV28 with TRBJ1-2, with 10 bases matching TRBD1. Trimming took 7 bases from V and 7 from J; bases not matched to a gene: 6. Germline V gene data show CDR1 as MDHEN and CDR2 as SYDVKM. This CDR3 region has 13 residues. CDR3 coding DNA: TGTGCCAGCACCGACAGGGGGCGGATTGGCTACACCTTC. Translation gives CASTDRGRIGYTF.

Worth noting for this clone: Other DNA sequences in this specimen translate into the identical CDR3. The rearrangement links TRBV5-4 to TRBJ2-3; no reliable D call. The CDR3 loop spans 14 amino acids. Germline assignment: CDR1 SGHNT and CDR2 YYREEE (reference sequence). The V end lost 0 bases, the J end lost 1 base, and 6 bases lay between the germline ends. The CDR3 DNA follows: TGTGCCAGCAGCTTGGACTCCGGCACAGATACGCAGTATTTT. As protein: CASSLDSGTDTQYF.

Concerning this clone itself: The identical CDR3 is also encoded by other nucleotide sequences in the sample. The chain uses TRBV5-4 and TRBJ2-5; D gene uncertain. This CDR3 has 13 amino acids. Per germline, CDR1 SGHNT and CDR2 YYREEE (reference sequence). V lost 4 bases and J lost 3, with 10 bases in between. DNA for the CDR3: TGTGCCAGCAGCCTAGAGAGTGAAGAGACCCAGTACTTC. This sequence encodes CASSLESEETQYF.

The chain recombines TRBV19 with TRBJ2-7; 11 bases line up with TRBD1. Per the germline V gene, CDR1 is LNHDA and CDR2 is SQIVND (reference sequence). The CDR3 extends over 15 amino acids. With 5 bases clipped from V and 9 bases from J, the junction kept 12 bases outside the gene matches. The CDR3 DNA is TGTGCCAGTAGTCCCATTGGACAGGGGGCGGGCTGGCAGTACTTC. This gives the protein CASSPIGQGAGWQYF.